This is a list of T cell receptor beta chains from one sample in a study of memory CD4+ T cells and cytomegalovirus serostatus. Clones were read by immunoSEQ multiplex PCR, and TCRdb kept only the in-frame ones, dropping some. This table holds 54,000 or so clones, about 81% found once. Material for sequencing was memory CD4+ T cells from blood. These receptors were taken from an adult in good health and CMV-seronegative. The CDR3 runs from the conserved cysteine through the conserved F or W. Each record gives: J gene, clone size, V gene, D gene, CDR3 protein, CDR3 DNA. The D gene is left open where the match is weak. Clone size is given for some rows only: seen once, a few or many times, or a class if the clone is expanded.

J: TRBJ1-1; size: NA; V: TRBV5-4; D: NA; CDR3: CASGLSMNTEAFF; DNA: TGTGCCAGCGGACTCAGTATGAACACTGAAGCTTTCTTT
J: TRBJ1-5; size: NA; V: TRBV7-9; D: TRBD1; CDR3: CASSLDTDWDRGWPQHF; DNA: TGTGCCAGCAGCTTGGACACCGACTGGGACAGGGGATGGCCCCAGCATTTT
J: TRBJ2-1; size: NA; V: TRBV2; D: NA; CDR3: CASSLARSYNEQFF; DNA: TGTGCCAGCAGTCTAGCTCGCTCCTACAATGAGCAGTTCTTC
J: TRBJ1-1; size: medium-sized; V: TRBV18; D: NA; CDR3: CASSIYSSNTEAFF; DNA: TGTGCCAGCTCAATATACAGTTCGAACACTGAAGCTTTCTTT
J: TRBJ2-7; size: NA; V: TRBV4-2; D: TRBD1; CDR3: CASSQDPGGTGVGEQYF; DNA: TGTGCCAGCAGCCAAGACCCGGGGGGGACAGGGGTCGGGGAGCAGTACTTC
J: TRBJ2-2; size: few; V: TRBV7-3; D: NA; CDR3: CASSLTVTGELFF; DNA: TGTGCCAGCAGCTTAACGGTGACCGGGGAGCTGTTTTTT
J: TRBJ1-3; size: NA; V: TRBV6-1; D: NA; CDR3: CASTLDTRSGNTIYF; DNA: TGTGCCAGTACCCTGGACACCCGCTCTGGAAACACCATATATTTT
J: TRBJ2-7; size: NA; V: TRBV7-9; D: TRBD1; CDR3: CASSPRTGDGYEQYF; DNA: TGTGCCAGCAGCCCCCGGACAGGGGATGGGTACGAGCAGTACTTC
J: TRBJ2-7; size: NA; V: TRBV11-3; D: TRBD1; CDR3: CASSSGQGQIYEQYF; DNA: TGTGCCAGCAGCTCCGGACAGGGACAGATCTACGAGCAGTACTTC
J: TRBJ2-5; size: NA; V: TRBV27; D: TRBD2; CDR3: CASSRGLAGVETQYF; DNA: TGTGCCAGCAGCCGGGGACTAGCGGGAGTAGAGACCCAGTACTTC
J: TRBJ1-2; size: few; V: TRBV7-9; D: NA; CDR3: CASSQGTGGGGYTF; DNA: TGTGCCAGCAGCCAGGGGACGGGCGGTGGTGGCTACACCTTC
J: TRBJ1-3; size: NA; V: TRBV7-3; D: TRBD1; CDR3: CASSLGQAAGNTIYF; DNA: TGTGCCAGCAGCTTGGGACAGGCGGCTGGAAACACCATATATTTT
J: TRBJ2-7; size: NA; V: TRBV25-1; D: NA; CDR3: CASRETGQSTYEQYF; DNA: TGTGCCAGCAGGGAGACAGGACAATCTACCTACGAGCAGTACTTC
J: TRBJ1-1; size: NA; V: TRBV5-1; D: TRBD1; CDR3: CASRPGQEGSTEAFF; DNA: TGCGCCAGCAGACCGGGACAGGAAGGATCCACTGAAGCTTTCTTT
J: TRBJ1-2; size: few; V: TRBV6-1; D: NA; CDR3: CASSELTSSYGYTF; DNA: TGTGCCAGCAGTGAACTGACAAGTAGCTATGGCTACACCTTC
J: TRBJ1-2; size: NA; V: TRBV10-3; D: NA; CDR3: CAISGQLGSGYTF; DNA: TGTGCCATCTCAGGGCAACTTGGAAGTGGCTACACCTTC
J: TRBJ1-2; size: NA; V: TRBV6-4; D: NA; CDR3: CASILRNYGYTF; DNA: TGTGCCAGCATTCTGCGGAACTATGGCTACACCTTC
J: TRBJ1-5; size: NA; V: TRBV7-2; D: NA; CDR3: CASSRREQPQHF; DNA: TGTGCCAGCAGCCGACGGGAACAGCCCCAGCATTTT
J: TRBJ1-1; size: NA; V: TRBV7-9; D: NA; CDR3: CASSLDMNTEAFF; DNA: TGTGCCAGCAGCTTGGATATGAACACTGAAGCTTTCTTT
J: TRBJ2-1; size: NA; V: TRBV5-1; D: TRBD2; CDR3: CASSLVPSGSRYNEQFF; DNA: TGCGCCAGCAGCTTGGTACCTAGCGGGAGTAGGTACAATGAGCAGTTCTTC
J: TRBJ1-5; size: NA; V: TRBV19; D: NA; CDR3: CASSGWGQNLQPQHF; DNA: TGTGCCAGTAGTGGCTGGGGACAAAATCTCCAGCCCCAGCATTTT